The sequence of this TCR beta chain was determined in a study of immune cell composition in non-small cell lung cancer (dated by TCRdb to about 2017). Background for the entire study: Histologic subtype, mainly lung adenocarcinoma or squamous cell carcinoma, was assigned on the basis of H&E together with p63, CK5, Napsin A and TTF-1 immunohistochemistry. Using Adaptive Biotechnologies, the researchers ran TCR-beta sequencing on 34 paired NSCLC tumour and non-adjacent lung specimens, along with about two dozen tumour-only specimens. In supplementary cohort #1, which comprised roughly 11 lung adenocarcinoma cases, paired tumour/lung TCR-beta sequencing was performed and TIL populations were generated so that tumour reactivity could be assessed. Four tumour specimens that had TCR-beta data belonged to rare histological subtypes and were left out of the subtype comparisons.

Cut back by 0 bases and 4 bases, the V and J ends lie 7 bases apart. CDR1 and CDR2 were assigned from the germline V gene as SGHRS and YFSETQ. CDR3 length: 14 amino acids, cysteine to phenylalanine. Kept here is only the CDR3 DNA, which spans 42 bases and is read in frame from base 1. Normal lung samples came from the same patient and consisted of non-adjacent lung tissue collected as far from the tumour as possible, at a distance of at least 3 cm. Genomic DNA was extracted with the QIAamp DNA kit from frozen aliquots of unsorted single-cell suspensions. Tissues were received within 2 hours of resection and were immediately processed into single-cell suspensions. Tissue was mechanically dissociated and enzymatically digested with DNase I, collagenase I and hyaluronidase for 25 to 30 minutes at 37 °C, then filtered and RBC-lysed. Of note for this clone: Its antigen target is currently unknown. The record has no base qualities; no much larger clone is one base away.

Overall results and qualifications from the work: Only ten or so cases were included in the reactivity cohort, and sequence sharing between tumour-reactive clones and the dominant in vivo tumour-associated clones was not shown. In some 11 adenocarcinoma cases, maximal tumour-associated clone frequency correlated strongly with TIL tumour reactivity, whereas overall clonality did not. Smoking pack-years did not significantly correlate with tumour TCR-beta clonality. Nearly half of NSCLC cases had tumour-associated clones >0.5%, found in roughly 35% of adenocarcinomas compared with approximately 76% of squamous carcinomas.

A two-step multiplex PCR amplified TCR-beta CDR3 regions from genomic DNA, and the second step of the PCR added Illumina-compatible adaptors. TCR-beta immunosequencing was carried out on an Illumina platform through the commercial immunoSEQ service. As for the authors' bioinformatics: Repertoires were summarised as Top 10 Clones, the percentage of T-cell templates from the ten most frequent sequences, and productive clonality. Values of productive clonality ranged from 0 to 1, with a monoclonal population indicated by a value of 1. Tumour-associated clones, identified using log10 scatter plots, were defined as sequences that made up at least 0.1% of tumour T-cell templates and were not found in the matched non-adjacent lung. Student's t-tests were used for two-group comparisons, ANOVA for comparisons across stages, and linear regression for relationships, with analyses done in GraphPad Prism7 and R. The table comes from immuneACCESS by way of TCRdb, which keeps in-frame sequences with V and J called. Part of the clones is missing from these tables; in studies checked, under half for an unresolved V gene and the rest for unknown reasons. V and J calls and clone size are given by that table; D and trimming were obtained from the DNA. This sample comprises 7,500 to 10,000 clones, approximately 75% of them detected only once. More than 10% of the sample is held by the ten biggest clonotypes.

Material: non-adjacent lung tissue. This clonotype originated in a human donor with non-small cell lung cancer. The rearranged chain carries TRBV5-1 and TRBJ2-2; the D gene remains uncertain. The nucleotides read TGCGCCAGCAGCTTGGCCTCGGGCACCGGGGAGCTGTTTTTT. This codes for CASSLASGTGELFF.